This T cell receptor (beta chain) comes out of a study of T cell responses to AZD1222 COVID-19 vaccine. Repertoires were generated with immunoSEQ multiplex PCR, while TCRdb's copy carries only in-frame clones and drops some. The sample contains approximately 67,000 clones, roughly 87% of which appear only once. V was pared by 2 bases and J by 4 bases, with 5 bases of the junction left unmatched. The CDR3 contains 15 residues. Germline CDR1 SEHNR, CDR2 FQNEAQ (reference sequence). This receptor was identified in an adult who received the AZD1222 COVID-19 vaccine. The material was peripheral blood, obtained 28 days after the second AZD1222 dose. The rearrangement links TRBV7-9 to TRBJ2-1; 7 nucleotides align to TRBD2. The CDR3 DNA reads TGTGCCAGCAGCTTAATGTCTAGCGGATACAATGAGCAGTTCTTC. Protein: CASSLMSSGYNEQFF.